This T cell receptor (beta chain) was profiled in a study of T cells in Graves' hyperthyroidism and ophthalmopathy (dated by TCRdb to between 2018 and 2021). A note on the overall study: Peripheral blood was collected at initial diagnosis, before any treatment. After sampling, hyperthyroidism patients received methimazole starting at 30 mg daily, and ophthalmopathy patients received high-dose intravenous methylprednisolone. The roughly 100 discovery patients were randomly divided into training and test sets at a 7:3 ratio. To identify TCR V-J signatures that set the groups apart, the researchers used a discovery cohort of 100 patients, made up of roughly 45 with Graves' ophthalmopathy and 57 with stable Graves' hyperthyroidism. Prospective prediction of ophthalmopathy was tested in an independent validation cohort consisting of some 20 hyperthyroidism patients and around 17 patients who later progressed to ophthalmopathy. In addition, the study compared T-cell repertoires in thyroid tissue and in blood from six Graves' hyperthyroidism patients. TCR Vbeta CDR3 sequencing of 120 to 150 peripheral blood samples (fewer than 45 ophthalmopathy, roughly 72 hyperthyroidism and roughly 17 progressor patients) is reported in the paper.

About this clonotype itself: Which antigen it targets is not known. No much larger clonotype is one base removed from it; base qualities were not supplied.

What the research found in general, with its limitations: A 13 V-J signature model separated ophthalmopathy from stable hyperthyroidism, with approximately 87% sensitivity and about 81% specificity in cross-validation and 80%/75% in testing. In validation, the model predicted progression to ophthalmopathy with 55% to 71% sensitivity and approximately 74% specificity, a median of 6.5 months before onset. Sample size was not statistically predetermined, and investigators were not blinded to group allocation. Most expanded thyroid clonotypes (frequency above 0.001) were also found in blood, which suggests that blood repertoires may mirror thyroid immune responses.

Relative to germline, V is 0 bases shorter and J is 4 bases shorter, with 8 bases between their ends. Measured from the cysteine to the phenylalanine, the CDR3 is 13 residues long. The only DNA kept is the CDR3, 39 bases in frame from the first base. Via the germline V gene (reference sequence), CDR1 is DFQATT and CDR2 SNEGSKA. The TCR beta CDR3 regions were amplified from the RNA transcripts. The first round of RT-PCR for the TCR CDR3 was performed with the HTBI primer set and the Qiagen OneStep RT-PCR kit. The libraries were constructed in a second round of multiplex PCR and then size-selected and purified. Libraries were sequenced paired-end with 100 bp reads on an Illumina HiSeq2000. The paper's processing steps were these. Raw data were processed with SOAPnuke, discarding reads with adapters, uncalled bases, mean Phred below 15, or no exact constant-primer or identifier match. High-quality paired reads were merged with COPE v1.2.5, and unique nucleotide sequences were defined as clonotypes. Clonotypes were aligned to IMGT TRBV, TRBD and TRBJ reference segments using MiTCR v1.1. The analysis was restricted to V-J combinations with a frequency above 0.0001, which together covered 99% to 99.2% of the repertoires. The TCS score was defined as the ratio of F50 (clonal expansion) to E x V (chaos), calculated using BLOSUM62-based TCRdist between CDR3 peptides within each V-J. Welch's t-statistics and random forest reduced some 510 V-J features to 13, which were used in a naive Bayes classifier (R e1071). In-frame beta chains were kept once TCRdb had trimmed the public reads at Q25 with fastp and called clones with MiXCR. Rows are unified per CDR3 protein, each entry keeping the most common DNA and genes. What appears here as the V and J calls and clone size reflects TCRdb's work, not the paper's. Here the sample has hundreds of thousands of distinct CDR3 sequences; around 13% occur a single time. The ten largest make up under 15% of the sample.

In the ophthalmopathy patients, disease was moderately to severely active, with a Clinical Activity Score of 3 or more, a NOSPECS grade of 4 or more, and a duration of less than 3 months. Patients with uncontrolled infections, other autoimmune diseases, pregnancy or lactation were excluded. Diagnoses were based on clinical symptoms, serum thyroxine and TRAb, thyroid ultrasound and orbital computed tomography. Ficoll-Paque density gradient centrifugation was used to isolate PBMCs from about 10 ml of fresh peripheral blood. Total RNA was extracted with Trizol reagent, and quality was checked on an Agilent 2100 Bioanalyzer.

The origin of this receptor is a woman in her 50s with Graves' ophthalmopathy. The sample taken for sequencing was blood. The chain is made from TRBV20-1 and TRBJ2-3; no confident D gene assignment can be made. The nucleotide sequence reads TGCAGTGCTAGAGATCTACAGCCAGATACGCAGTATTTT. The resulting protein is CSARDLQPDTQYF.